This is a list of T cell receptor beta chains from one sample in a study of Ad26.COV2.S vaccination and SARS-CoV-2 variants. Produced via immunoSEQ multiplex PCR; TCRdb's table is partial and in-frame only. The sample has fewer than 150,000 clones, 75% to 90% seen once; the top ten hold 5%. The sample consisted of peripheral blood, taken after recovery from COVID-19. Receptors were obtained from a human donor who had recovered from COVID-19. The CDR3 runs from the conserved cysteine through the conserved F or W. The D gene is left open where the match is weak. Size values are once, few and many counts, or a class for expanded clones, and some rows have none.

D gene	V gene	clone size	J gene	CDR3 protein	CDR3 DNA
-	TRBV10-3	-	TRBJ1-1	CAIRGNTEAFF	TGTGCCATCAGGGGGAACACTGAAGCTTTCTTT
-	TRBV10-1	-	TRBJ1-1	CASSESMGAEAFF	TGCGCCAGCAGTGAGTCGATGGGAGCCGAAGCTTTCTTT
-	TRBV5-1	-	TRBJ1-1	CASSFNGRQGSTEAFF	TGCGCCAGCAGCTTCAATGGGCGGCAGGGTAGCACTGAAGCTTTCTTT
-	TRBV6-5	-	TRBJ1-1	CASSYQDTNTEAFF	TGTGCCAGCAGTTACCAGGATACGAACACTGAAGCTTTCTTT
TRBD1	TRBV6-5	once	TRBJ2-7	CASKETGPVSEQYF	TGTGCCAGCAAGGAGACAGGGCCAGTAAGCGAGCAGTACTTC
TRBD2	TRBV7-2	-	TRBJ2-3	CASSYPAGGTDTQYF	TGTGCCAGCAGCTACCCAGCGGGGGGCACAGATACGCAGTATTTT
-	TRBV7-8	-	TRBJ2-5	CASSLGRQQETQYF	TGTGCCAGCAGCCTCGGTAGGCAGCAAGAGACCCAGTACTTC
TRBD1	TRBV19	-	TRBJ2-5	CASSLGGFGTQYF	TGTGCCAGTAGTCTAGGGGGCTTTGGGACCCAGTACTTC
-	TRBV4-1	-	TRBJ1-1	CASSRIPRDRGTEAFF	TGCGCCAGCAGCCGAATCCCCAGGGACCGGGGCACTGAAGCTTTCTTT
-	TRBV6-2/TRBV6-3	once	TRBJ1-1	CASSSASNTEAFF	TGTGCCAGCAGTTCCGCCAGTAACACTGAAGCTTTCTTT